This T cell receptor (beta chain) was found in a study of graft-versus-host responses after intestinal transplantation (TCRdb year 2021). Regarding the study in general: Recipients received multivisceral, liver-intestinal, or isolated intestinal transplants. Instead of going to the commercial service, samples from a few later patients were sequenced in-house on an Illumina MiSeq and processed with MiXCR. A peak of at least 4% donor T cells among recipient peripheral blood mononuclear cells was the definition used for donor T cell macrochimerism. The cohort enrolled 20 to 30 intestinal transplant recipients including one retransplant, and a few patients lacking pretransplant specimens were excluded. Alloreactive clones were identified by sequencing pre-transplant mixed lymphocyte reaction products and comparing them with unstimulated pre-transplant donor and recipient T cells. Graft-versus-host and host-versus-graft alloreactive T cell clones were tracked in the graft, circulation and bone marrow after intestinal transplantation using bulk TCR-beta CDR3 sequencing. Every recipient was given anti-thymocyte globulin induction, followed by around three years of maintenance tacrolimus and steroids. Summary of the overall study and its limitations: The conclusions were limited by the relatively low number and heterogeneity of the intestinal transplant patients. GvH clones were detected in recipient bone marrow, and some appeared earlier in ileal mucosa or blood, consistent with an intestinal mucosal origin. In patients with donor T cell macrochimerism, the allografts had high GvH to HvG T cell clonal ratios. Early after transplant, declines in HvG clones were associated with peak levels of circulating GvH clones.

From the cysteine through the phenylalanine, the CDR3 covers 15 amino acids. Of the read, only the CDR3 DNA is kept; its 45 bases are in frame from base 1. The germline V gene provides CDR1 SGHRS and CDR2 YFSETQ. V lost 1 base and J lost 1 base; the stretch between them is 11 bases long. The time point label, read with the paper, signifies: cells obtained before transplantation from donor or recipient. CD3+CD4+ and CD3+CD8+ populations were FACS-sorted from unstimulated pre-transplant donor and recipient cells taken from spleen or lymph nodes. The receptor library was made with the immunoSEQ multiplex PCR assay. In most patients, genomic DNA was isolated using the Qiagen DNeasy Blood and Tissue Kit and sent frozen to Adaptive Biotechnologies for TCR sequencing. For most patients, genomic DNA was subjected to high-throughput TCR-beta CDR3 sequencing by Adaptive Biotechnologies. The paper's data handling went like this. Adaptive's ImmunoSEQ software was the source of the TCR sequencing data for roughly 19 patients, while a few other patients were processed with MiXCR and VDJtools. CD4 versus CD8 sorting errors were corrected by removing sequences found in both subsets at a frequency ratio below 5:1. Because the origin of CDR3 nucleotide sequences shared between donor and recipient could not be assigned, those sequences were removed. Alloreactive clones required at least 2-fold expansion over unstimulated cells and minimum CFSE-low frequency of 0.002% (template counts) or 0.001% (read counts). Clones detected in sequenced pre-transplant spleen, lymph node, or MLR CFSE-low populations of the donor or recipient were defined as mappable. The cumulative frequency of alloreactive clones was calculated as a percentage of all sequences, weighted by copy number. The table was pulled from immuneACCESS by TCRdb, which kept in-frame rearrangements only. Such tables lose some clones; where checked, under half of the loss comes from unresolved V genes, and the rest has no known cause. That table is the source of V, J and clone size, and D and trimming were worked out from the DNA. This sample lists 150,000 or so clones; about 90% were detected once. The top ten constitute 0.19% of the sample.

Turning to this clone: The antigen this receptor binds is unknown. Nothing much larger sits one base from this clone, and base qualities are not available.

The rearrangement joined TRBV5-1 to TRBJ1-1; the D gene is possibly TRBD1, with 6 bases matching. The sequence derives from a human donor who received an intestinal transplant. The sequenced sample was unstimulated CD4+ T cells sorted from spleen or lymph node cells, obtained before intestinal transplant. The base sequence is TGCGCCAGCAGCTTGTCTGGGGGGCCGAACACTGAAGCTTTCTTT. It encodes CASSLSGGPNTEAFF.